These 23 T cell receptor beta chains originate from one sample sequenced in a study of shared clonotypes between healthy human individuals. Naive-designated CD8 cells lacked CD45RO, were positively enriched for CCR7, and omitted terminally differentiated effector memory CD45RA+ cells. TCRdb's table, derived via immunoSEQ multiplex PCR, lists solely in-frame clones and lacks some. This table holds 2 million to 2.5 million clones, 85% to 95% found once. Source material: naive CD8+ T cells from PBMCs. The receptor set was obtained from a man aged 18 to 30 in good health. Some clones in this sample may be carry-over from other donors' samples.

CDR3 nucleotide sequence: TGTGCCATCAGTGAAGCGAGAGATGAGCAGTTCTTC. Residues: CAISEARDEQFF. The J gene is TRBJ2-1, the V gene TRBV10-3; D remains unclear. V dropped 3 bases and J dropped 8 bases, with 8 bases sitting between them. CDR3 length: 12 residues. Germline V gene sequence: CDR1 ENHRY, CDR2 SYGVKD.

The chain uses TRBV27 and TRBJ2-1; TRBD2 might be the D (5 bases). The CDR3 covers 16 residues. V lost 6 bases, J lost 4 bases, and 19 bases lay in between. Germline values: CDR1 MNHEY, CDR2 SMNVEV (reference sequence). The CDR3 here is CASRAKVSSPYNEQFF. The CDR3 nucleotides read TGTGCCAGCAGGGCTAAGGTATCTAGCCCATACAATGAGCAGTTCTTC.

J is TRBJ2-1 and V is TRBV4-3; weak D call: TRBD2 (7 bases). Trimming stripped 4 bases from V and 3 bases from J, with 16 bases between. The CDR3 runs to 16 residues. Looked up from germline, CDR1 is LGHNA and CDR2 is YSLEER. The CDR3 sequence: CASSPAGEGNYNEQFF. As DNA, the CDR3 is TGCGCCAGCAGCCCTGCAGGGGAGGGTAACTACAATGAGCAGTTCTTC.

The chain employs TRBV29-1 and TRBJ1-2, with TRBD1 as a possible D gene (5 bases). The CDR3 length is 13 residues. Between the trimmed V and J ends, which lost 3 bases and 6 bases, there was a span of 14 bases. CDR1 and CDR2 from the germline V gene are SQVTM and ANQGSEA. The CDR3 protein is CSVEQGGSNGYTF. The DNA for the CDR3 is TGCAGCGTTGAGCAGGGCGGGTCGAATGGCTACACCTTC.

The chain carries TRBV7-9 and TRBJ2-1; D gene uncertain. The V end was cut by 5 bases, the J end by 4 bases, with 6 bases between. The CDR3 loop spans 12 amino acids. Germline lookup yields CDR1 SEHNR and CDR2 FQNEAQ (reference sequence). In nucleotides, the CDR3 is TGTGCCAGCAGCCTACAGTACAATGAGCAGTTCTTC. Translated: CASSLQYNEQFF.

V and J are TRBV6-5 and TRBJ2-5; no reliable D call. Germline-derived CDR1 and CDR2 are MNHEY and SVGAGI. The ends were cut back, 2 bases at V and 8 bases at J, with 12 bases in the middle. The CDR3 length is 13 residues. CDR3 amino acids: CASSYDLGRTQYF. The CDR3 DNA is TGTGCCAGCAGTTACGACCTGGGTAGAACCCAGTACTTC.

The rearrangement joins TRBV7-9 to TRBJ1-1; the match to TRBD1 covers 8 bases. The CDR3 covers 15 residues. The V gene's germline CDR1 is SEHNR and CDR2 FQNEAQ (reference sequence). V lost 10 bases, J lost 5 bases, and 15 bases stayed unmatched. The CDR3 DNA reads as TGTGCCATCCAGCCAAACCGACAGGGGCGAACTGAAGCTTTCTTT. Translation: CAIQPNRQGRTEAFF.

CDR3 loop: CASSPWTGSAGELFF. CDR3 nucleotides: TGTGCCAGCAGTCCGTGGACAGGGTCGGCCGGGGAGCTGTTTTTT. The chain combines TRBV28 with TRBJ2-2; 8 bases fit TRBD1. Unmatched junction bases numbered 8, after V lost 5 bases and J lost 6 bases. This CDR3 spans 15 amino acids. Germline V CDR1 and CDR2: MDHEN, SYDVKM. Together with reference TRBV28 and TRBJ2-2, the CDR3 gives the full variable domain: DVKVTQSSRYLVKRTGEKVFLECVQDMDHENMFWYRQDPGLGLRLIYFSYDVKMKEKGDIPEGYSVSREKKERFSLILESASTNQTSMYLCASSPWTGSAGELFFGEGSRLTVL.

The rearrangement uses TRBV19 and TRBJ2-6; D possibly corresponds to TRBD2 (5 bases). Germline V CDR1 and CDR2: LNHDA, SQIVND (reference sequence). Trimming pared 3 bases from V and 0 bases from J, leaving 12 bases between. The CDR3 spans 17 residues. The CDR3 reads CASSIGRSGSGANVLTF. DNA for the CDR3: TGTGCCAGTAGTATTGGTAGGAGCGGCTCTGGGGCCAACGTCCTGACTTTC.

The chain employs TRBV7-6 and TRBJ1-3; D might be TRBD1 (5 bases). Germline assignment: CDR1 SGHVS and CDR2 FNYEAQ. V lost 2 bases and J lost 4, with 15 bases in between. The CDR3 runs 16 residues. The CDR3 nucleotides are TGTGCCAGCAGCTTATGGTCCGTCGGGGGGGGAAACACCATATATTTT. This codes for CASSLWSVGGGNTIYF.

This chain connects TRBV13 to TRBJ1-1, with TRBD1 matching 8 bases. The CDR3 runs to 14 residues. Trimming at V came to 5 bases and at J to 6 bases, leaving 8 bases not matched to a gene. CDR1 is PRHDT, CDR2 FYEKMQ, per germline (reference sequence). CDR3 sequence (DNA): TGTGCCAGCAGCCAACAGACAGGGGAGGCTGAAGCTTTCTTT. This sequence encodes CASSQQTGEAEAFF.

This clone came up once. This rearrangement joins TRBV6-1 to TRBJ2-2; D gene uncertain. V lost 6 bases to trimming and J lost 4 bases, with 9 bases between them. The CDR3 runs 13 residues. From germline, CDR1 is MNHNS and CDR2 SASEGT. The chain's CDR3 is CASRVLGTGELFF. The DNA of the CDR3 is TGTGCCAGCAGAGTGTTGGGCACCGGGGAGCTGTTTTTT.

The chain combines TRBV4-1 with TRBJ2-1; 9 nucleotides align to TRBD2. CDR1 is MGHRA, CDR2 YSYEKL, per germline. The CDR3 has 15 amino acids. V shed 2 bases, J shed 10 bases, and the junction held 9 bases outside the gene matches. In nucleotides, the CDR3 is TGCGCCAGCAGCCAATGGGAATTAGCGGGAGAGGAGCAGTTCTTC. This gives the protein CASSQWELAGEEQFF.

The CDR3 bases are TGTGCCAGCACCATCACCGGCAGGAACACTGAAGCTTTCTTT. Protein sequence: CASTITGRNTEAFF. The gene calls are TRBV28 and TRBJ1-1; D remains ambiguous. Deletions cut 7 bases from V and 1 base from J, with 13 bases between. Per germline, CDR1 MDHEN and CDR2 SYDVKM. The length of the CDR3 is 14 residues.

The V call is TRBV5-1, the J call TRBJ2-2; D is possibly TRBD1 (5 bases). This CDR3 has 16 amino acids. The ends were cut back, 0 bases at V and 3 bases at J, with 12 bases in the middle. Germline assignment: CDR1 SGHRS and CDR2 YFSETQ. The CDR3 DNA reads as TGCGCCAGCAGCTTGGTACAGGCAGCCTACACCGGGGAGCTGTTTTTT. This codes for CASSLVQAAYTGELFF.

The sample holds one count of this clone. This chain joins TRBV27 and TRBJ2-5; TRBD2 matches at 9 bases. The CDR3 has 17 residues. Germline CDR1 is MNHEY and CDR2 is SMNVEV (reference sequence). The V segment lost 1 base and the J segment 5 bases; nucleotides outside the gene matches: 11. The CDR3, as DNA: TGTGCCAGCAGTTTATATCCCCCTGCGGGAGGGGCGGAGACCCAGTACTTC. It translates to CASSLYPPAGGAETQYF.

The chain links TRBV7-3 to TRBJ2-2, with D uncertain. This CDR3 contains 15 residues. The V end was cut by 1 base, the J end by 1 base, with 7 bases between. The germline CDR1 and CDR2 sequences are SGHTA and FQGTGA. In DNA, the CDR3 is TGTGCCAGCAGCTTAATCGCAGGGAACACCGGGGAGCTGTTTTTT. Its translation: CASSLIAGNTGELFF.

This clone showed up just once. V gene TRBV6-1 combines with J gene TRBJ2-3; no definite D call. There are 12 residues in the CDR3. V lost 8 bases and J 3 bases, leaving 9 bases between the germline ends. The V gene's germline CDR1 is MNHNS and CDR2 SASEGT. The CDR3 sequence is CASHTRTDTQYF. The CDR3 DNA reads as TGTGCCAGCCATACCCGGACAGATACGCAGTATTTT.

This chain joins TRBV4-3 and TRBJ1-2; 8 bases are shared with TRBD1. From germline, CDR1 is LGHNA and CDR2 YSLEER. Trimming removed 3 bases from V and 3 bases from J; junction bases left unmatched: 9. The CDR3 has 16 amino acids. CDR3 coding DNA: TGCGCCAGCAGCCATGGACAGGGTTTCCCCTACTATGGCTACACCTTC. Residues: CASSHGQGFPYYGYTF.

About this clone itself: The junction differs from germline at one of its ends, possibly a read error. This rearrangement joins TRBV7-9 to TRBJ2-7, with no clear D. This CDR3 has 10 residues. CDR1 SEHNR and CDR2 FQNEAQ come from the germline V gene (reference sequence). The CDR3 coding sequence is TGTGCCAGCAGCTTAGTAGCTCTCAACTTC. It codes for CASSLVALNF.

As to this clone: At one of its ends the junction is not consistent with the germline gene, which may arise from a read error. The chain recombines TRBV7-9 with TRBJ2-7; D not certain. CDR1 SEHNR and CDR2 FQNEAQ come from the germline V gene (reference sequence). This CDR3 region has 13 residues. CDR3 nucleotides: TGTGCCAGCAGCTCACCGGTCTCCTACGAGCAGTGCTTC. It yields the protein CASSSPVSYEQCF. The variable domain in full, with the rest retrieved from reference TRBV7-9 and TRBJ2-7, is DTGVSQNPRHKITKRGQNVTFRCDPISEHNRLYWYRQTLGQGPEFLTYFQNEAQLEKSRLLSDRFSAERPKGSFSTLEIQRTEQGDSAMYLCASSSPVSYEQCFGPGTRLTVT.

The chain uses TRBV21-1 and TRBJ2-2; the D call of TRBD1 is as the table states it, not checked on the DNA. TRBV21-1 is deemed a pseudogene. The CDR3 has 16 residues. The CDR3 nucleotides are TGTGCCAGCAGCAAAGCGACAGAAGCCAACACCGGGGAGCTGTTTTTT. This codes for CASSKATEANTGELFF.

The V gene is TRBV2, the J gene TRBJ2-7; possibly TRBD2 for D (6 bases). Germline loops: CDR1 SNHLY, CDR2 FYNNEI. The ends were cut back, 6 bases at V and 3 bases at J, with 15 bases in the middle. CDR3 length: 14 residues. CDR3 in DNA: TGTGCCAGCAGGGAGGGCTTCCTTGTCTACGAGCAGTACTTC. Residues: CASREGFLVYEQYF.